This T cell receptor beta chain was sequenced for a study of blood T cell repertoires in COVID-19. About the research overall: The study drew acute and convalescent COVID-19 samples from the United States, Italy and Spain. T cells, B-cell-depleted T cells, or PBMCs provided the cDNA or gDNA that served as material.

Trimming took off 10 bases at V and 0 bases at J, with 12 bases between the two ends. This CDR3 is built from 13 residues. The germline CDR1 and CDR2 sequences are MNHEY and SVGAGI. Authors' data handling: Amplified reference gene primers provided the basis for estimating nucleated cell counts. Some clones are missing from TCRdb's copy, which holds only in-frame ones; the method was immunoSEQ multiplex PCR. V, J and clone size reflect that table, while D and trimming were determined from the DNA. The data hold some 67,000 clones, with approximately 90% observed a single time. The sequencing input was peripheral blood. This TCR was sampled from an older woman with acute or convalescent COVID-19. The chain has TRBV6-5 and TRBJ1-2; D not certain. The CDR3 region has the DNA TGTGCCACCCGCAATACAGCTAACTATGGCTACACCTTC. Its translation: CATRNTANYGYTF.